This TCR beta chain was identified in a study of CD8 T cells in ankylosing spondylitis. Quantitative barcoded 5'-RACE was used to prepare TCR beta libraries. TCRdb passed the 5' RACE reads through MiXCR, listing each CDR3 protein once. The table shows some 150,000 distinct CDR3 sequences, with more than 9.5% occurring only once. This clonotype came up many times. The antigen remains unidentified. The germline V gene has CDR1 SEHNR and CDR2 FQNEAQ (reference sequence). Trimming shortened V by 4 bases and J by 8 bases, and 11 bases separated the two germline ends. The CDR3 length is 13 residues. Study observations and caveats: It appeared that ankylosing spondylitis blood was characterized by a TCR beta motif of several highly homologous variants.

The rearrangement joins TRBV7-9 to TRBJ1-4, with no clear D. The material sequenced was blood, either unsorted or a sorted T cell fraction (not recorded which). The source of this sequence is a female donor with ankylosing spondylitis or in good health (not recorded which). CDR3 region: CASSYSAGEKLFF. The CDR3 nucleotides are TGTGCCAGCAGCTATAGTGCGGGAGAAAAACTGTTTTTT.